The T cell receptor beta chain under discussion was sequenced for a study of blood T cell repertoires in COVID-19. Produced via immunoSEQ multiplex PCR; TCRdb's table is partial and in-frame only. This sample has more than 200,000 clones, with about nine tenths found just once. Cohorts were based on clinical histories the participants reported. Material for sequencing was PBMCs or T cells enriched from blood (not recorded which). The receptor comes from a woman between 25 and 40 years old with acute COVID-19.

The chain's CDR3 is CASGLVRNEGAVVPQHF. The CDR3 DNA sequence: TGTGCTAGTGGTTTGGTACGTAACGAGGGGGCGGTGGTACCCCAGCATTTT. The V and J genes are TRBV12-5 and TRBJ1-5; 7 bases align to TRBD1. CDR1 is LGHNT and CDR2 is FRNRAP in the germline V gene. After removal of 0 bases from V and 10 bases from J, the junction contained 15 bases not matched to a gene. This CDR3 has 17 residues.